This record covers a single T cell receptor beta chain. The antigen remains undetermined. Preparation methods for the bulk TCR libraries were those previously described, with listed TCR primers. TCRdb processed the PCR reads anew with MiXCR; each CDR3 protein has one entry. This sample has around 300,000 distinct CDR3 sequences, with about 23% found just once. The CDR3 sequence is 14 residues long. V lost 6 bases and J 5 bases, leaving 14 bases between the germline ends. Germline CDR1 MNHEY, CDR2 SMNVEV (reference sequence). This record comes from a study of molecular identifiers for immune sequencing clone quantification. Study summary: Replicate RNA from about 19,000 or 110,000 naive CD8 T cells formed five aliquots; four were sequenced.

Between about 18,000 and 1,100,000 sorted cells, with 10%, 30% or 50% RNA, yielded naive CD8 libraries. Broader study findings: Clones with over 20 RNA copies captured over 98% of effector molecules but under 1% of naive ones.

Sequencing was done on a sample of naive CD8+ T cells from blood, with Jurkat cell RNA spiked in. Subset here: FACS-sorted CD8+CD4-CCR7+CD45RA+ naive T cells. This sequence was found in a human donor in good health. Some libraries in this study had Jurkat cell RNA spiked in. The chain links TRBV27 to TRBJ1-5; D remains unclear. This CDR3 is CASSLRGADQPQHF. In DNA, the CDR3 is TGTGCCAGCAGCCTCCGGGGAGCCGATCAGCCCCAGCATTTT.